At least ten counts were recorded for the clone carrying this T cell receptor (beta chain). The time point denotes: newly diagnosed GD, antithyroid drugs for less than 3 months. Scientists built the TCR library using RNA that was extracted from PBMCs. The authors diagnosed Graves' disease using American Thyroid Association guidelines. The data were taken from a study of regulatory T cells in long-lasting Graves disease. Germline CDR1 is LGHDT and CDR2 is YNNKEL (reference sequence). Trimming cost V 1 base and J 8 bases, with 15 bases left between them. The CDR3 covers 15 residues. Building the TCR beta libraries relied on iRepertoire HTBI primers, and CDR3 regions underwent Arm-PCR. Each CDR3 protein is one row after TCRdb ran MiXCR on the multiplex PCR reads. The sample carries hundreds of thousands of distinct CDR3 sequences, roughly 15% recorded once. These records were also assigned to another study, of T cells in Graves' hyperthyroidism and ophthalmopathy. That study reports: Graves' hyperthyroidism was deemed stable absent ophthalmopathy progression within 18 months. Uncontrolled infection, other autoimmune disease, pregnancy or lactation led to exclusion. The primer set for the first-round RT-PCR of the TCR CDR3 was HTBI.

This sequence joins TRBV3-1 and TRBJ2-1; D unresolved. The sequence came from a woman in her 30s with Graves disease. Sequencing was performed on peripheral blood mononuclear cells (PBMCs), taken at new diagnosis, from a patient treated with antithyroid drugs. In DNA form, the CDR3 reads TGTGCCAGCAGCCAAGCCTCCATCTACGGGCATGAGCAGTTCTTC. Its translation: CASSQASIYGHEQFF.